The TCR beta chain described here comes from a study of monozygotic twins with inflammatory bowel disease. From its re-call of the 5' RACE reads, TCRdb lists each CDR3 protein once, without DNA. The sample totals some 440,000 distinct CDR3 sequences; its top ten clones hold about 2.3%. Germline V lookup: CDR1 DFQATT, CDR2 SNEGSKA (reference sequence). The CDR3 is 11 residues long. The V call is TRBV20-1, the J call TRBJ2-5. Sample: blood. The origin of this receptor is a human donor with ulcerative colitis or Crohn's disease, or a healthy co-twin of an affected twin (not recorded which). The CDR3 sequence is CSARNQETQYF.